This is a list of T cell receptor beta chains from one sample in a study of technical replicates of blood from a few donors. Only in-frame clones appear in the TCRdb table, and some are missing; sequencing was by immunoSEQ multiplex PCR. The sample holds 60,000 to 90,000 clones, 95% seen once. The sample taken for sequencing was T cells isolated from PBMCs. These receptors were taken from a human donor in good health. Both conserved end residues are part of each CDR3. The D gene is left open where the match is weak. Clone size is not always given. Where it is, it says once, few, many or a class for expanded clones.

>TRBJ2-7|TRBV7-2|once|TRBD2
CASSPPGLAAVKSSYEQYF
TGTGCCAGCAGCCCACCGGGACTAGCGGCCGTGAAAAGCTCCTACGAGCAGTACTTC
>TRBJ2-1|TRBV19|-|-
CASSRYGSDNEQFF
TGTGCCAGTAGCCGTTACGGGTCAGACAATGAGCAGTTCTTC
>TRBJ1-5|TRBV7-2|-|-
CASSASSGPNQPQHF
TGTGCCAGCAGCGCTTCGAGTGGTCCGAATCAGCCCCAGCATTTT
>TRBJ1-1|TRBV6-5|few|-
CASSQDRNTEAFF
TGTGCCAGCAGCCAAGACAGGAACACTGAAGCTTTCTTT
>TRBJ1-5|TRBV9|-|TRBD1
CASSVGQGGQPQHF
TGTGCCAGCAGCGTAGGACAGGGAGGCCAGCCCCAGCATTTT
>TRBJ1-6|TRBV28|-|TRBD1
CASSLGQVYGPLHF
TGTGCCAGCAGTTTAGGACAGGTGTACGGTCCCCTCCACTTT
>TRBJ1-5|TRBV18|-|-
CASSSGRDSNQPQHF
TGTGCCAGCTCATCGGGCAGGGATAGCAATCAGCCCCAGCATTTT
>TRBJ2-7|TRBV11-3|-|TRBD1
CASSLAGTGSYEQYF
TGTGCCAGCAGCTTAGCCGGGACAGGTTCCTACGAGCAGTACTTC
>TRBJ1-2|TRBV29-1|-|TRBD1
CSVTGGEGYGYTF
TGCAGCGTGACAGGGGGAGAAGGCTATGGCTACACCTTC
>TRBJ2-7|TRBV6-1|-|TRBD2
CASSEVAGAYEQYF
TGTGCCAGCAGTGAAGTTGCGGGGGCCTACGAGCAGTACTTC
>TRBJ1-2|TRBV19|-|-
CASSITGKGGYGYTF
TGTGCCAGTAGTATAACGGGTAAAGGGGGCTATGGCTACACCTTC
>TRBJ2-7|TRBV6-6|-|-
CASSRDTNYEQYF
TGTGCCAGCAGTCGGGACACCAACTACGAGCAGTACTTC
>TRBJ2-5|TRBV10-3|-|-
CAISKRDQETQYF
TGTGCCATCAGTAAGCGGGACCAAGAGACCCAGTACTTC
>TRBJ2-5|TRBV21-1|few|-
CASIPDKGGRETQYF
TGTGCCAGCATCCCGGACAAGGGGGGGCGGGAGACCCAGTACTTC
>TRBJ2-1|TRBV4-1|-|-
CASSPPTMVEQFF
TGCGCCAGCAGCCCCCCGACTATGGTTGAGCAGTTCTTC
>TRBJ2-7|TRBV6-5|-|-
CASRTRELAYEQYF
TGTGCCAGCAGAACGAGGGAGCTGGCCTACGAGCAGTACTTC
>TRBJ2-2|TRBV5-5|-|-
CASSLSPSDTGELFF
TGTGCCAGCAGCTTGAGTCCCTCGGACACCGGGGAGCTGTTTTTT
>TRBJ1-1|TRBV5-4|once|-
CASSQPQTAQIEAFF
TGTGCCAGCAGTCAACCCCAGACAGCGCAAATTGAAGCTTTCTTT
>TRBJ1-5|TRBV4-1|-|TRBD1
CASSLRTGTHQPQHF
TGCGCCAGCAGCCTAAGGACAGGGACCCATCAGCCCCAGCATTTT
>TRBJ2-3|TRBV5-4|-|-
CASSLYPDTQYF
TGTGCCAGCAGCTTGTATCCGGATACGCAGTATTTT
>TRBJ1-4|TRBV13|-|-
CASSPPRREATNEKLFF
TGTGCCAGCAGCCCTCCGAGGAGGGAAGCAACTAATGAAAAACTGTTTTTT
>TRBJ1-5|TRBV10-3|-|TRBD1
CAISDPTGWGNQPQHF
TGTGCCATCAGTGACCCGACAGGGTGGGGCAATCAGCCCCAGCATTTT
>TRBJ2-3|TRBV5-1|-|TRBD1
CASRPGTGGDTQYF
TGCGCCAGCAGGCCTGGGACAGGGGGAGATACGCAGTATTTT
>TRBJ2-7|TRBV2|-|-
CASRQDSYEQYF
TGTGCCAGTAGACAGGACTCCTACGAGCAGTACTTC
>TRBJ2-7|TRBV7-2|-|-
CASSLVTGPYEQYF
TGTGCCAGCAGCTTAGTTACAGGACCCTACGAGCAGTACTTC
>TRBJ2-7|TRBV6-1|-|-
CASSLYEQYF
TGTGCCAGCAGTTTATACGAGCAGTACTTC
>TRBJ1-1|TRBV25-1|-|-
CASSEGAGPPGSEAFF
TGTGCCAGCAGTGAAGGGGCGGGGCCCCCTGGCTCTGAAGCTTTCTTT
>TRBJ2-3|TRBV27|-|TRBD2
CASSWGTSRRAQYF
TGTGCCAGCAGTTGGGGGACTAGCAGGAGGGCGCAGTATTTT
>TRBJ2-7|TRBV7-6|-|TRBD2
CASAGGLKSYEQYF
TGTGCCTCAGCGGGAGGGCTTAAGTCTTACGAGCAGTACTTC
>TRBJ2-3|TRBV4-1|-|-
CASSQSPAGSTDTQYF
TGCGCCAGCAGCCAATCCCCTGCCGGGAGCACAGATACGCAGTATTTT
>TRBJ2-2|TRBV5-1|-|-
CASSTYKHGELFF
TGCGCCAGCAGCACGTATAAGCACGGGGAGCTGTTTTTT
>TRBJ2-5|TRBV27|-|TRBD1
CASSLAGQEETQYF
TGTGCCAGCAGTTTAGCAGGACAGGAAGAGACCCAGTACTTC
>TRBJ2-2|TRBV19|-|-
CASSIERGNTGELFF
TGTGCCAGTAGTATTGAGCGAGGGAACACCGGGGAGCTGTTTTTT
>TRBJ2-5|TRBV5-1|once|TRBD1
CASSLRGDRETQYF
TGCGCCAGCAGCTTGAGGGGGGACAGGGAGACCCAGTACTTC
>TRBJ2-5|TRBV2|-|-
CASIEELAETQYF
TGTGCCAGCATAGAGGAGCTAGCAGAGACCCAGTACTTC
>TRBJ2-7|TRBV5-1|-|-
CASSRGEPGYEQYF
TGCGCCAGCAGCCGGGGAGAGCCTGGCTACGAGCAGTACTTC
>TRBJ1-1|TRBV11-2|-|-
CASSVQVNTEAFF
TGTGCCAGCAGTGTGCAGGTGAACACTGAAGCTTTCTTT
>TRBJ1-5|TRBV29-1|-|TRBD1
CSVVSGQGPHQPQHF
TGCAGCGTTGTATCGGGACAGGGCCCCCATCAGCCCCAGCATTTT
>TRBJ1-4|TRBV7-2|-|-
CASSARGEGGEKLFF
TGTGCCAGCAGCGCCCGAGGGGAGGGGGGTGAAAAACTGTTTTTT
>TRBJ1-4|TRBV4-1|-|TRBD1
CASSPNRQGQNEKLFF
TGCGCCAGCAGCCCGAACCGACAGGGCCAAAATGAAAAACTGTTTTTT
>TRBJ2-1|TRBV5-6|-|TRBD1
CASSLGLGQGDNEQFF
TGTGCCAGCAGCTTAGGATTGGGACAGGGGGACAATGAGCAGTTCTTC
>TRBJ2-1|TRBV28|-|TRBD2
CASSFIQPGLAGDREFF
TGTGCCAGCAGTTTCATACAACCGGGACTAGCGGGAGACCGCGAGTTCTTC